The source of this T cell receptor beta chain is a study of shared clonotypes between healthy human individuals (TCRdb year 2020). General notes on the study: The cohort comprised a couple of women and a few men aged 18 to 49 years. Per donor, leukapheresis produced somewhere between about 0.9 and 9.5 billion PBMCs. To estimate repertoire size and how much clonotype sharing occurs between individuals, the study deeply sequenced the blood TCR repertoires of roughly 5 healthy adults. Per donor, three plates each were used for CD4 naive and CD4 memory, two for CD8 naive, and one for CD8 memory. To increase sequencing depth and limit assay-specific biases, TCR repertoire library preparation and sequencing were carried out by different laboratories using diverse techniques. The research as a whole found: The small number of donors limited the genetic and exposure-history diversity represented. Sampling was restricted to blood, and TCR repertoires in tissue are likely to differ from TCR repertoires in blood. Pairwise subsampling indicated that sequencing depth was expected to affect the degree of clonotype sharing among donors. Across four donors, approximately 5% of naive CD4, approximately 3.6% of naive CD8, about 2.3% of memory CD4, and about 0.4% of memory CD8 clonotypes were shared. Compared with non-shared clonotypes, the clonotypes found in all four sorted-subset donors had higher generation probabilities. Even with the large sequencing depth, rarefaction of the sorted-subset datasets indicated that sequencing was incomplete. Estimated clonotype richness was generally larger for naive than for memory subsets.

The donors were healthy, HIV-negative adults who had no recently reported acute infections or vaccinations. All donors were Caucasian adults living in Nashville, Tennessee, USA. CD4+ T cells were enriched by magnetic negative selection; naive cells were then positively selected on CD45RA, and the negative fraction formed the memory subset. After blood collection by leukapheresis, PBMCs were isolated using Ficoll-Histopaque density gradient centrifugation and then cryopreserved in the vapor phase of liquid nitrogen. Purity and quantity of every magnetically sorted T cell population were checked by analytical flow cytometry. Each sorted fraction had its genomic DNA isolated and then quantified by UV absorbance on a Nanodrop 2000c. The CDR3 contains 14 residues, cysteine and phenylalanine counted. The sequence is cut down to CDR3 DNA, 42 bases in frame from base 1. As encoded in the germline V gene (reference sequence), CDR1 is SEHNR while CDR2 is FQNEAQ.

A word on this clone: The antigen this receptor binds is unknown. A read error may produce the germline difference seen at one junction end.

TCR CDR3 regions were amplified from genomic DNA by multiplex PCR using the deep immunoSEQ assay. Genomic DNA extracted from each cell subset was distributed evenly over all wells of several immunoSEQ 96-well plates, and each plate served as one replicate. For sorted subsets, roughly 200 ng of genomic DNA, equivalent to around 30,000 T cell genomes, went into each replicate PCR. The purified libraries were quantified using a Qubit 3.0 fluorometer, sized with a Bioanalyzer 2100, and then quantified again using the KAPA Library Quantification kit. Each immunoSEQ 96-well plate was sequenced on its own single-read 150-cycle Illumina NextSeq 550 flow cell. The original pipeline was this. Because the immunoSEQ output held only junctional sequences and lacked quality scores, the filtering could not match the filtering applied to full-length reads. To assign V/J genes and CDR3, sequences were annotated using PyIR, a Python wrapper for IgBLAST v1.9, with IMGT germline references. Reads were removed for weak V/J assignments (E-value above 1e-6), missing CDR3, stop codons, out-of-frame junctions, or ambiguous translated residues. A V3J clonotype was defined by an identical inferred V gene, J gene, and CDR3 amino acid sequence. The percentage overlap between two repertoires was calculated by dividing the number of shared unique clonotypes by the size of the smaller repertoire. Richness of each repertoire was evaluated using RTK rarefaction, the Chao1 estimator, and Recon v2.1 estimates of unobserved clonotypes. For all TCRbeta clonotypes obtained by the gDNA method from a few donors, generation probabilities were computed with OLGA. TCRdb's version of the immuneACCESS table is confined to in-frame rearrangements and falls short of the full clone set. An unresolved V gene accounts for under half of the shortfall where checked; the remainder is of unknown origin. From that table come the V and J calls and clone size; the DNA was used to work out D and trimming. Within this sample are some 2,100,000 clones, with under 97% of them counted one time only. Around 0.13% of the sample rests with the top ten.

Sequenced input: naive CD4+ T cells sorted from blood. In the paper's terms, the cell subset or site label means: CD45RA+ positively selected. Recombination linked TRBV7-9 to TRBJ2-7; D gene: possibly TRBD1, on 6 matching bases. The sequence was collected from a man aged 18 to 29 in good health. CDR3 reads: CASTLGQLNYEQYF. Here is the DNA: TGTGCCAGCACCTTAGGACAGTTGAACTACGAGCAGTACTTC.